This T cell receptor (beta chain) was found in a study of T cell responses to AZD1222 COVID-19 vaccine. The CDR3 runs to 12 residues. Here immunoSEQ multiplex PCR was the method, and the copy in TCRdb shows in-frame clones only, minus some. The sample contains about 82,000 clones, 85% to 90% of which appear only once. Sequences were derived from peripheral blood, sampled on day 0 of AZD1222 vaccination. The chain joins TRBV21-1 to TRBJ2-5; no check of the table's D call, TRBD2, against the DNA was made. TRBV21-1 represents a pseudogene. The clonotype comes from an adult in good health. The CDR3 DNA reads as TGTGCCAAGCGGAAGCTAAAAGAGACCCAGTACTTC. The encoded protein is CAKRKLKETQYF.